This T cell receptor beta chain was sequenced during a study of Tregs in tolerant kidney transplant recipients. The data were produced by immunoSEQ multiplex PCR, yet TCRdb's version contains in-frame clones alone and is incomplete. The table lists 90,000 to 120,000 clones, 85% to 90% of them singletons, with 0.34% in the top ten. Findings of the study overall: No direct test of biological reproducibility was done here.

A note on this clone: Its antigen is as yet unknown.

The V gene's germline CDR1 is SGHNT and CDR2 YENEEA. The CDR3 has 14 residues. The V gene lost 5 bases and the J gene lost 4 bases, with 14 bases spanning the gap. The receptor was isolated from a human donor who received a combined kidney and bone marrow transplant. Sequences were derived from CD4+ T cells from blood, sampled before the transplant. The rearrangement joins TRBV11-3 to TRBJ1-1, with D possibly matching TRBD1 (5 bases). CDR3 coding DNA: TGTGCCAGCAGCCGTGGGCAGGGCGGCACTGAAGCTTTCTTT. It encodes CASSRGQGGTEAFF. The entire variable domain, with the rest obtained from reference TRBV11-3 and TRBJ1-1, is as follows: EAGVVQSPRYKIIEKKQPVAFWCNPISGHNTLYWYLQNLGQGPELLIRYENEEAVDDSQLPKDRFSAERLKGVDSTLKIQPAELGDSAVYLCASSRGQGGTEAFFGQGTRLTVV.